This entry is about one TCR beta chain. What antigen it recognizes has not been identified. The input lacks base qualities; no much larger clone sits a single base away. This sample is drawn from a study of cytomegalovirus exposure and HLA in healthy donors (dated by TCRdb to about 2017). Context from the whole study: According to a later analysis, one platform produced both the approximately 110 validation repertoires and the roughly 660 repertoires of the first cohort. High-throughput TCR immunosequencing, statistical association of individual TCRs with disease status, and machine learning were combined to predict cytomegalovirus infection status. The study aimed to test whether signatures of past pathogen exposure could be identified by cataloging public T cell receptors. A separate validation cohort of 90 to 150 different subjects was used in addition to the 666-subject first cohort.

Donors formed part of the validation cohort, which comprised 120 subjects and was distinct from the first cohort of over 500 subjects. Here is what the overall study found, with its caveats: The validation cohort had no HLA typing available for a later analysis, so co-occurrence within that cohort was assessed over all 110 or so repertoires. A total of 150 or so TCR beta chains were listed by the study as associated with cytomegalovirus. Most TCR sequences were observed very rarely across donors, whereas some public TCRs were present in many individuals. In both the original and validation cohorts, the classifier was reported to diagnose cytomegalovirus status with high specificity and sensitivity. A few of the identified cytomegalovirus-associated TCR beta chains were confirmed in vitro to be specific for cytomegalovirus antigens. In a later analysis, TCRs clustered in the first cohort were found to also tend to co-occur in the 120 or so validation repertoires, with about 94% of cluster scores above 0. The authors suggested that the approach could potentially be extended to other disease states and immunological phenotypes.

The library came from the immunoSEQ multiplex PCR assay. In the source study's methods: To diagnose cytomegalovirus status from the catalog of TCR beta chain sequences, a statistical classification framework was built. TCRdb took over this immuneACCESS table, retaining in-frame rearrangements with V and J assigned. Such tables are incomplete; in checked studies, under half of the missing clones stem from an unresolved V gene, and the remainder is unexplained. V, J and clone size are those of that table, while D and trimming were read from the DNA. The sample table lists 150,000 to 200,000 clones, roughly 85% of them with a count of one. Approximately 15% of the sample is taken by the ten largest. Taken from the germline V gene (reference sequence), the CDR1 and CDR2 loops are MNHEY and SMNVEV. Counted from cysteine to phenylalanine, this CDR3 has 11 amino acids. The CDR3 DNA has 33 bases and is translated from base 1. V drops 4 bases and J drops 5 bases, leaving 6 bases in between.

The chain uses TRBV27 and TRBJ2-7; the D gene is not confidently resolved. This TCR came from a man younger than 35 in good health and CMV-seropositive. The source material was PBMCs. The CDR3 loop reads CASSYGDEQYF. The DNA sequence is given as TGTGCCAGCAGTTACGGAGACGAGCAGTACTTC.